The rows below give T cell receptor beta chains drawn from one sample of a study of PD-1 blockade in classical Hodgkin lymphoma. Using immunoSEQ multiplex PCR, the repertoire was profiled, and TCRdb retains in-frame clones only, with some absent. Of roughly 55,000 clones listed, 81% were seen once; the top ten hold approximately 15%. The sequencing here drew on peripheral blood mononuclear cells (PBMCs), taken at baseline. These receptors all come from a human donor with classical Hodgkin lymphoma. Both conserved end residues are part of each CDR3. The order of the fields is D gene, clone size, J gene, V gene, CDR3 DNA, CDR3 protein. The D gene is left open where the match is weak. Clone sizes are given selectively: once, few, many, or a class where the clone is expanded.

.,.,TRBJ2-7,TRBV11-2,TGTGCCAGCAGCCCCGTTCGGGGGCGAGTATACGAGCAGTACTTC,CASSPVRGRVYEQYF
.,.,TRBJ2-1,TRBV2,TGTGCCACCTCCCCCCTTGAGGAGCAGTTCTTC,CATSPLEEQFF
.,.,TRBJ2-3,TRBV5-8,TGTGCCAGCAGCTTGGGTCCCCGGGATACGCAGTATTTT,CASSLGPRDTQYF
.,.,TRBJ2-7,TRBV11-3,TGTGCCAGCAGCTCGGAGGGTGACAGCTACGAGCAGTACTTC,CASSSEGDSYEQYF
TRBD1,.,TRBJ1-2,TRBV6-5,TGTGCCAGCAGTTACTCTCCGGACAGGCCCGGCTACACCTTC,CASSYSPDRPGYTF
TRBD1,.,TRBJ1-2,TRBV4-2,TGTGCCAGCAGCTACCCCGGGACAGGAACATTCTCTTATGGCTACACCTTC,CASSYPGTGTFSYGYTF
.,.,TRBJ1-1,TRBV6-4,TGTGCCAGCAGTCCAGAAGAGGACACTGAAGCTTTCTTT,CASSPEEDTEAFF
.,once,TRBJ2-1,TRBV18,TGTGCCAGCTCACCAAGTCTGGCCCCTGGAGTGGGCAATGAGCAGTTCTTC,CASSPSLAPGVGNEQFF
.,few,TRBJ1-5,TRBV19,TGTGCCAGTAGTGGGGATTTGGCCGGACAGCCCCAGCATTTT,CASSGDLAGQPQHF
.,.,TRBJ1-2,TRBV19,TGTTCCAGGACAAGGGGGGATGGCTACACCTTC,CSRTRGDGYTF
TRBD1,.,TRBJ1-2,TRBV5-1,TGCGCCAGCAGCTTGGGACAGGGTGGCGGCTACACCTTC,CASSLGQGGGYTF
.,.,TRBJ2-3,TRBV19,TGTGCCAGTTCTCCCGGACTGGGACCCACAGATACGCAGTATTTT,CASSPGLGPTDTQYF
TRBD2,.,TRBJ2-3,TRBV10-3,TGTGCCATCACTGCAGCGGGAGGGCGTCCAGATACGCAGTATTTT,CAITAAGGRPDTQYF
.,.,TRBJ2-1,TRBV21-1,TGTGCCAGCAGCAAACCGCGACTAGCGTTCCCTAGCTCCTACAATGAGCAGTTCTTC,CASSKPRLAFPSSYNEQFF
.,.,TRBJ2-3,TRBV18,TGTGCCAGCTCCCCGCCTAGCTTCCCAGATACGCAGTATTTT,CASSPPSFPDTQYF
.,.,TRBJ1-4,TRBV4-1,TGCGCCAGCAGCCAACCCCCTCCTTACCAGGGGCTCAAAGGTGGAAAACTGTTTTTT,CASSQPPPYQGLKGGKLFF
.,.,TRBJ1-2,TRBV19,TGTGCCAGTAGTATAGGAACCGCGTATGGCTACACCTTC,CASSIGTAYGYTF
.,.,TRBJ2-6,TRBV7-2,TGTGCCAGCAGCTTAGAGCCTGGGGCCAACGTCCTGACTTTC,CASSLEPGANVLTF
TRBD1,.,TRBJ2-2,TRBV7-3,TGTGCCAGCAGCCCCGGACAGGGGGCGGGGGAGCTGTTTTTT,CASSPGQGAGELFF
.,.,TRBJ1-2,TRBV6-6,TGTGCCAGCAGTTTGACAGAAAACTATGGCTACACCTTC,CASSLTENYGYTF
TRBD1,few,TRBJ2-7,TRBV29-1,TGCAGCGCCACGTACTGGACAGGCGAGCAGTACTTC,CSATYWTGEQYF
TRBD1,.,TRBJ2-1,TRBV27,TGTGCCAGCAGTTTCGGGACAGGGTATGGTGAGCAGTTCTTC,CASSFGTGYGEQFF
.,.,TRBJ1-1,TRBV29-1,TGCAGCGCCCTAAAGGGTTCGATGAACACTGAAGCTTTCTTT,CSALKGSMNTEAFF
.,few,TRBJ2-2,TRBV5-1,TGCGCCAGCAGCTTAACGTGGGTGGTTACCGGGGAGCTGTTTTTT,CASSLTWVVTGELFF
.,.,TRBJ2-7,TRBV30,TGTGCCTGGAGTATGCACAGCTCCTACGAGCAGTACTTC,CAWSMHSSYEQYF
TRBD2,.,TRBJ2-5,TRBV11-3,TGTGCCAGCAGCCCCTGGCTAGCGGTCCAAGAGACCCAGTACTTC,CASSPWLAVQETQYF
TRBD2,.,TRBJ2-7,TRBV4-3,TGCGCCAGCAGCCAAGATTTTTCGGGGAGGGCTCTCTACGAGCAGTACTTC,CASSQDFSGRALYEQYF
TRBD2,.,TRBJ2-3,TRBV6-1,TGTGCCAGCAGTGAAGCTAGCGGGAGCCCAGATACGCAGTATTTT,CASSEASGSPDTQYF
.,.,TRBJ1-5,TRBV7-9,TGTGCCAGCAGCCTCGGGGGGGACCGTGCTCAGCCCCAGCATTTT,CASSLGGDRAQPQHF
.,.,TRBJ2-5,TRBV14,TGTGCCAGCAGCCCTATACGGGACCAAGAGACCCAGTACTTC,CASSPIRDQETQYF
.,.,TRBJ1-2,TRBV7-2,TGTGCCAGCAGCTTAGGAGGGCCGTGGGGCTACGGCTACACCTTC,CASSLGGPWGYGYTF
.,.,TRBJ2-3,TRBV15,TGTGCCACCAGCAGAGATAAGGAAGTCAAGGATACGCAGTATTTT,CATSRDKEVKDTQYF
.,.,TRBJ1-3,TRBV7-2,TGTGCCAGCAGCATTGGAAACACCATATATTTT,CASSIGNTIYF
TRBD1,once,TRBJ2-6,TRBV18,TGTGCCAGCTCGCGGACAGGGATTCCCTCTGGGGCCAACGTCCTGACTTTC,CASSRTGIPSGANVLTF
.,.,TRBJ2-7,TRBV5-1,TGCGCCAGCAGCTCTTTCTACGAGCAGTACTTC,CASSSFYEQYF
TRBD1,few,TRBJ2-2,TRBV29-1,TGCAGCGTCACCACAGGGGACGGCACCGGGGAGCTGTTTTTT,CSVTTGDGTGELFF
.,.,TRBJ1-5,TRBV27,TGTGCCAGCAGTTTAGGGTGGACAACTTCTAGCAATCAGCCCCAGCATTTT,CASSLGWTTSSNQPQHF
.,.,TRBJ2-2,TRBV2,TGTGCCAGCAACAGGGTGAATAGGGGGGAGCTGTTTTTT,CASNRVNRGELFF
TRBD1,.,TRBJ1-5,TRBV19,TGTGCCAGTAGCAGGACAGGGGTTTATAGCAATCAGCCCCAGCATTTT,CASSRTGVYSNQPQHF
TRBD2,.,TRBJ2-5,TRBV18,TGTGCCAGCTCTCTGACTAGCGGGTCGGGGGAGACCCAGTACTTC,CASSLTSGSGETQYF
.,.,TRBJ1-4,TRBV19,TGTGCCAGTAGTACCACCGGACGTACAACTAATGAAAAACTGTTTTTT,CASSTTGRTTNEKLFF